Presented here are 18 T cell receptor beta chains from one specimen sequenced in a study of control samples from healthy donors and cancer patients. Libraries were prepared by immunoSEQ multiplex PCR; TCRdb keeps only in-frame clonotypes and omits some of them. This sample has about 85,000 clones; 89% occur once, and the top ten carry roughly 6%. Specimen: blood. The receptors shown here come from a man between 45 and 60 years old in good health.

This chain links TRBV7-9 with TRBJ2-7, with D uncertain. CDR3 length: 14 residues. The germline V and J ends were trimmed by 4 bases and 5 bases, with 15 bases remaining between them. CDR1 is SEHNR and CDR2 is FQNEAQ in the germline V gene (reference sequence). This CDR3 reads CASSSLDGRNEQYF. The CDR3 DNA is TGTGCCAGCAGCTCTTTGGACGGGCGGAACGAGCAGTACTTC.

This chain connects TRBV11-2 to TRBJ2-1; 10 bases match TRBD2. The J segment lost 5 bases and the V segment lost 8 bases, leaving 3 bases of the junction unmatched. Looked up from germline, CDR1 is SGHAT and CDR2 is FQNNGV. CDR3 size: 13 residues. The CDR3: CASERGGNNEQFF. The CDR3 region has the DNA TGTGCCAGCGAGCGGGGGGGCAACAATGAGCAGTTCTTC.

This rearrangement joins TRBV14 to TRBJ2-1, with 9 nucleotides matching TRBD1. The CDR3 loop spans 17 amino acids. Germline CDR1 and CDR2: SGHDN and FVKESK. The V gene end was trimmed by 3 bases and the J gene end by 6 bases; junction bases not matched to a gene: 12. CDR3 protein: CASSQYGRDRVFNEQFF. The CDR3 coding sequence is TGTGCCAGCAGCCAGTATGGCCGGGACAGGGTTTTCAATGAGCAGTTCTTC.

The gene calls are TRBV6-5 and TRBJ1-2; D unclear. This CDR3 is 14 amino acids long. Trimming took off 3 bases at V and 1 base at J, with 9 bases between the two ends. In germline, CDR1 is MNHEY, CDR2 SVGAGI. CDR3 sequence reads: CASSYIGDNYGYTF. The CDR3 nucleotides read TGTGCCAGCAGTTATATCGGGGATAACTATGGCTACACCTTC.

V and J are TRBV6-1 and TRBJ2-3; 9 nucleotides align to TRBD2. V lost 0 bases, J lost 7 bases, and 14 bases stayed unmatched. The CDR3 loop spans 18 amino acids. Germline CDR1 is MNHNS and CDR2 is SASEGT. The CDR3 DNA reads TGTGCCAGCAGTGAAGCCGTGGCGGGGGGGACCCCGGGGAATACGCAGTATTTT. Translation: CASSEAVAGGTPGNTQYF.

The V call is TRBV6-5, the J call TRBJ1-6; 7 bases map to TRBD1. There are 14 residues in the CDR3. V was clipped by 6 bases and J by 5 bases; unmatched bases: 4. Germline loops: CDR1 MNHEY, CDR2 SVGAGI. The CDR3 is CASRTGTDNSPLHF. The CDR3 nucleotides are TGTGCCAGCAGAACCGGGACAGATAATTCACCCCTCCACTTT.

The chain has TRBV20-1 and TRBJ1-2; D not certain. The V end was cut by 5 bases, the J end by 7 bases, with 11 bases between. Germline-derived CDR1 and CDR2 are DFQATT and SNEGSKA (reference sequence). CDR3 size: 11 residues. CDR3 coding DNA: TGCAGTGCTGCCAGACGAGGTGGCTACACCTTC. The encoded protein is CSAARRGGYTF.

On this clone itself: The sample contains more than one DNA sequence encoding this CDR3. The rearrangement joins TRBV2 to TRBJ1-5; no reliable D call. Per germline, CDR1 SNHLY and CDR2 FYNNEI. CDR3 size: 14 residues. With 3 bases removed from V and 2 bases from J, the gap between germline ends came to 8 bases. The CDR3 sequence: CASSEGRGNQPQHF. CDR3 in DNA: TGTGCCAGCAGTGAGGGTAGGGGCAATCAGCCCCAGCATTTT.

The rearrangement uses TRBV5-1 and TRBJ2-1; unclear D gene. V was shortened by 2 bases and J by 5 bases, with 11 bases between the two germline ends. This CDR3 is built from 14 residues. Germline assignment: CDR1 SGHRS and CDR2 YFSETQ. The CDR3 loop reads CASSLGAINNEQFF. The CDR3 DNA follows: TGCGCCAGCAGCTTAGGTGCTATCAACAATGAGCAGTTCTTC.

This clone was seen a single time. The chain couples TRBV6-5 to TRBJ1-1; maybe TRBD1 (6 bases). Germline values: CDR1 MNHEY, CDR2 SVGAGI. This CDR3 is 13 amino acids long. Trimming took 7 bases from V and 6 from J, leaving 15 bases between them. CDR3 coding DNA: TGTGCCAGCACTAACCCGCCAGGGGCTGAAGCTTTCTTT. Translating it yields CASTNPPGAEAFF.

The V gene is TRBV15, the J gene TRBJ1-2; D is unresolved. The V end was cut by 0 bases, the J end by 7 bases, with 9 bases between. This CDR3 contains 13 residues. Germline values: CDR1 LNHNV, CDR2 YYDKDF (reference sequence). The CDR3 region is CATSRDETGGYTF. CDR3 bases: TGTGCCACCAGCAGAGATGAGACCGGTGGCTACACCTTC.

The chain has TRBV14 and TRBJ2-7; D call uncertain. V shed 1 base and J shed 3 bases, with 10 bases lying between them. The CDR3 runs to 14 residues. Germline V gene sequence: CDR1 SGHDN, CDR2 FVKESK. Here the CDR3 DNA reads TGTGCCAGCAGCCAAGTAAACAGCTACTACGAGCAGTACTTC. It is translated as CASSQVNSYYEQYF.

DNA of the CDR3: TGCGCCAGCAGCTCGACAGTTCGGAACACTGAAGCTTTCTTT. Residues: CASSSTVRNTEAFF. V is TRBV5-1 and J is TRBJ1-1; D might be TRBD1 (5 bases). V lost 3 bases and J lost 1, with 10 bases in between. The CDR3 covers 14 residues. Germline CDR1 and CDR2: SGHRS and YFSETQ.

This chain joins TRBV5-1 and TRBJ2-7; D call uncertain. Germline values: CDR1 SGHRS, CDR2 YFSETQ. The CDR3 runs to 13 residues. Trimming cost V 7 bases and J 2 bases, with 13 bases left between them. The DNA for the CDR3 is TGCGCCAGCCGACCGGGCGCCACCTACGAGCAGTACTTC. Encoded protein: CASRPGATYEQYF.

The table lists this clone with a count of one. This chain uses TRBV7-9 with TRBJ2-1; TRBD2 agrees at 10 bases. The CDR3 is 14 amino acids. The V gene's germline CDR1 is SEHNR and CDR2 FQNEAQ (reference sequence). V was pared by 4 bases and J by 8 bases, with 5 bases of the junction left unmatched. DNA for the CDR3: TGTGCCAGCAGCTATAGCGGGGGGAGTGATGAGCAGTTCTTC. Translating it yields CASSYSGGSDEQFF.

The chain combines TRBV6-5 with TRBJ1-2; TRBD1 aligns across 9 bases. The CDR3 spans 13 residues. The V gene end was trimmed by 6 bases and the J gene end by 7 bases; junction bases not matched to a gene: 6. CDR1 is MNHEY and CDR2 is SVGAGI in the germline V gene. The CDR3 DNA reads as TGTGCCAGCAGGGGACAGGGTTTTGTTGGCTACACCTTC. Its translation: CASRGQGFVGYTF.

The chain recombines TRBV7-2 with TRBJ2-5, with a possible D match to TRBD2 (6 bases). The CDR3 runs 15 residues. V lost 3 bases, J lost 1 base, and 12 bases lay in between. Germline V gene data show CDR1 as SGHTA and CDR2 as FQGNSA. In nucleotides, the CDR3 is TGTGCCAGCAGCTTTAGCGGTGTAGGCCAAGAGACCCAGTACTTC. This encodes CASSFSGVGQETQYF.

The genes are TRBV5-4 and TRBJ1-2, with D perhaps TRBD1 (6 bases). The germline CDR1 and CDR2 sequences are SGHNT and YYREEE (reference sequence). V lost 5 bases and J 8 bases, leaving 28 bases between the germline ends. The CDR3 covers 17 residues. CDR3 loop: CASSNSRGRTHMKGYTF. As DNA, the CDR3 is TGTGCCAGCAGTAACTCCAGGGGCCGGACACATATGAAGGGCTACACCTTC.